Following are 16 T cell receptor beta chains from one sample sequenced in a study of blood T cell repertoires in COVID-19. Here immunoSEQ multiplex PCR was the method, and the copy in TCRdb shows in-frame clones only, minus some. In the table there are around 170,000 clones, 65% to 90% of which are singletons. Input material: peripheral blood. The receptor set was obtained from a man in his fifties or sixties with active or convalescent COVID-19.

The chain joins TRBV19 to TRBJ1-6, with D tentatively TRBD1 (6 bases). CDR1 is LNHDA, CDR2 SQIVND, per germline (reference sequence). The CDR3 is made up of 15 amino acids. Trimming shortened V by 6 bases and J by 9 bases, and 18 bases separated the two germline ends. This chain's CDR3 is CASSQDSLLGSPLHF. The CDR3 DNA is TGTGCCAGTAGCCAGGACAGCCTTCTAGGTTCACCCCTCCACTTT.

The V and J genes are TRBV3-1 (or the pseudogene TRBV3-2) and TRBJ2-5; D is uncertain. The germline gives CDR1 LGHDT, CDR2 YNNKEL (reference sequence). The CDR3 covers 13 residues. The V end was cut by 0 bases, the J end by 7 bases, with 9 bases between. The CDR3 nucleotides read TGTGCCAGCAGCCAAGATTTGCGAGGGACCCAGTACTTC. Protein sequence: CASSQDLRGTQYF.

CDR3 amino acids: CASSFGGVVEKLFF. The CDR3 coding sequence is TGTGCCAGCAGTTTTGGGGGGGTTGTTGAAAAACTGTTTTTT. The chain carries TRBV28 and TRBJ1-4, with a possible D match to TRBD1 (5 bases). The CDR3 consists of 14 residues. Trimming stripped 3 bases from V and 7 bases from J, with 12 bases between. The V gene's germline CDR1 is MDHEN and CDR2 SYDVKM.

This clone was recorded a few times. CDR3 DNA: TGTGCCAGTAGTATAGAGTTTGGCAGGTATAATTCACCCCTCCACTTT. It is translated as CASSIEFGRYNSPLHF. The chain carries TRBV19 and TRBJ1-6; D call uncertain. The CDR3 loop spans 16 amino acids. CDR1 and CDR2 from the germline V gene are LNHDA and SQIVND (reference sequence). Trimming took 0 bases from V and 4 from J, leaving 10 bases between them.

This sequence joins TRBV13 and TRBJ1-4; 12 bases are shared with TRBD1. V lost 5 bases and J lost 4; bases outside the gene matches: 8. Germline loops: CDR1 PRHDT, CDR2 FYEKMQ (reference sequence). The CDR3 is 17 amino acids. The CDR3 loop is CASSQGDRGQGNEKLFF. The CDR3, as DNA: TGTGCCAGCAGCCAAGGGGACAGGGGGCAGGGTAATGAAAAACTGTTTTTT.

The chain employs TRBV28 and TRBJ2-7, with 8 bases aligning to TRBD2. Germline CDR1 MDHEN, CDR2 SYDVKM. J lost 0 bases, V lost 10 bases, and 5 bases had no gene match. The CDR3 loop spans 13 amino acids. The CDR3 sequence is CAILGTSSYEQYF. Written as DNA, the CDR3 is TGTGCCATCCTCGGGACTAGCTCCTACGAGCAGTACTTC. The entire variable domain, with the rest obtained from reference TRBV28 and TRBJ2-7, is as follows: DVKVTQSSRYLVKRTGEKVFLECVQDMDHENMFWYRQDPGLGLRLIYFSYDVKMKEKGDIPEGYSVSREKKERFSLILESASTNQTSMYLCAILGTSSYEQYFGPGTRLTVT.

J is TRBJ1-1 and V is TRBV5-1; no reliable D call. The CDR3 covers 15 residues. The V gene lost 0 bases and the J gene lost 1 base, with 10 bases spanning the gap. Looked up from germline, CDR1 is SGHRS and CDR2 is YFSETQ. In DNA, the CDR3 is TGCGCCAGCAGCTTGGGCCCGGGAGGGAACACTGAAGCTTTCTTT. This gives the protein CASSLGPGGNTEAFF.

In DNA form, the CDR3 reads TGTGCCAGCAGTGACAGGGGGTCAGAAGAGACCCAGTACTTC. It encodes CASSDRGSEETQYF. The chain uses TRBV25-1 and TRBJ2-5, with 7 bases aligning to TRBD1. V lost 3 bases, J lost 3 bases, and 4 bases stayed unmatched. Germline loops: CDR1 MGHDK, CDR2 SYGVNS. There are 14 residues in the CDR3. The entire variable domain, with the rest obtained from reference TRBV25-1 and TRBJ2-5, is as follows: EADIYQTPRYLVIGTGKKITLECSQTMGHDKMYWYQQDPGMELHLIHYSYGVNSTEKGDLSSESTVSRIRTEHFPLTLESARPSHTSQYLCASSDRGSEETQYFGPGTRLLVL.

CDR3: CASTHGVGPGNEQYF. The CDR3 DNA reads TGCGCCAGCACCCATGGAGTGGGGCCCGGAAACGAGCAGTACTTC. The genes are TRBV5-1 and TRBJ2-7; D is perhaps TRBD1 (5 bases). The germline V gene encodes CDR1 SGHRS and CDR2 YFSETQ. V was trimmed by 6 bases and J by 5 bases, leaving 21 bases between them. The CDR3 runs to 15 residues. Drawing the rest from reference TRBV5-1 and TRBJ2-7, the complete variable domain is KAGVTQTPRYLIKTRGQQVTLSCSPISGHRSVSWYQQTPGQGLQFLFEYFSETQRNKGNFPGRFSGRQFSNSRSEMNVSTLELGDSALYLCASTHGVGPGNEQYFGPGTRLTVT.

The CDR3 here is CASARAISGNTIYF. Here the CDR3 DNA reads TGTGCCAGCGCCCGAGCTATCTCTGGAAACACCATATATTTT. The chain links TRBV6-5 to TRBJ1-3; unclear D gene. Looked up from germline, CDR1 is MNHEY and CDR2 is SVGAGI. Between the trimmed V and J ends, which lost 8 bases and 0 bases, there was a span of 11 bases. The CDR3 has 14 amino acids.

The genes are TRBV27 and TRBJ2-3; 8 bases are shared with TRBD1. Germline CDR1 and CDR2: MNHEY and SMNVEV (reference sequence). V dropped 3 bases and J dropped 2; count of bases not matched to a gene: 10. This CDR3 contains 17 residues. CDR3 nucleotide sequence: TGTGCCAGCAGTTTCGACCGGGACAGGAAAATCACAGATACGCAGTATTTT. This gives the protein CASSFDRDRKITDTQYF.

The chain couples TRBV9 to TRBJ2-7, with TRBD1 identical over 7 bases. Per the germline V gene, CDR1 is SGDLS and CDR2 is YYNGEE. The V gene end was trimmed by 4 bases and the J gene end by 0 bases; junction bases not matched to a gene: 4. The CDR3 extends over 14 amino acids. The CDR3 DNA reads as TGTGCCAGCAGCATGGGACAGAGCTCCTACGAGCAGTACTTC. Protein: CASSMGQSSYEQYF.

V is TRBV19 and J is TRBJ1-5, with a tentative D call TRBD1 (5 bases). Germline lookup yields CDR1 LNHDA and CDR2 SQIVND (reference sequence). Trimming pared 1 base from V and 5 bases from J, leaving 15 bases between. The CDR3 has 16 amino acids. The CDR3, as DNA: TGTGCCAGTAGTATAGCGGGGGGGACGGGTTATCAGCCCCAGCATTTT. It specifies CASSIAGGTGYQPQHF.

The chain joins TRBV5-1 to TRBJ2-5; a possible D gene is TRBD2 (6 bases). Germline V gene lookup returns CDR1 SGHRS and CDR2 YFSETQ. CDR3 length: 15 amino acids. Deletions cut 0 bases from V and 5 bases from J, with 14 bases between. For the CDR3, the DNA is TGCGCCAGCAGCTTGGCGGGGGTTCAAGGGGAGACCCAGTACTTC. Its translation is CASSLAGVQGETQYF.

The CDR3 protein is CASSQAGIEAFF. CDR3 DNA sequence: TGTGCCAGCAGCCAAGCAGGGATTGAAGCTTTCTTT. The chain couples TRBV3-1 (or the pseudogene TRBV3-2) to TRBJ1-1; possible D gene TRBD1, 5 bases. CDR1 and CDR2 from the germline V gene are LGHDT and YNNKEL (reference sequence). The CDR3 runs 12 residues. V gave up 1 base and J gave up 7 bases, with 7 bases separating them.

The chain recombines TRBV7-3 with TRBJ2-6; maybe TRBD2 (7 bases). Germline loops: CDR1 SGHTA, CDR2 FQGTGA. CDR3 size: 19 residues. V lost 5 bases to trimming and J lost 0 bases, with 20 bases between them. CDR3 DNA sequence: TGTGCCAGCAGCCCCATGGGGGGGGCGCGTTCCTCTGGGGCCAACGTCCTGACTTTC. This gives the protein CASSPMGGARSSGANVLTF.